This TCR beta chain was sequenced in a study of T cell responses to AZD1222 COVID-19 vaccine. With V trimmed by 2 bases and J by 1 base, 7 bases remained unmatched. The CDR3 has 16 residues. The V gene's germline CDR1 is MNHNY and CDR2 SVGAGI (reference sequence). Sequencing was performed with immunoSEQ multiplex PCR; in TCRdb, only in-frame clones are kept and a portion is missing. This table holds roughly 190,000 clones, roughly 92% found once. This TCR derives from an adult who received the MenACWY meningococcal vaccine as a control. The sequenced sample was peripheral blood, obtained 28 days after the second dose of the MenACWY control vaccine. J is TRBJ1-2 and V is TRBV6-6; 7 nucleotides agree with TRBD1. The CDR3 loop is CASSYAGTARNYGYTF. The CDR3, as DNA: TGTGCCAGCAGTTACGCAGGGACAGCTCGTAACTATGGCTACACCTTC.